Given below is one TCR beta chain in context. Original processing methods: Estimation of nucleated cell counts relied on the amplification of reference gene primers. The data were produced by immunoSEQ multiplex PCR, yet TCRdb's version contains in-frame clones alone and is incomplete. That table is the source of V, J and clone size, and D and trimming were worked out from the DNA. The data show approximately 58,000 clones, approximately 80% seen once. The sample belongs to a study of blood T cell repertoires in COVID-19. In germline, CDR1 is SQVTM, CDR2 ANQGSEA. CDR3 length: 12 residues. Losses at the gene ends were 7 bases for V and 1 base for J; bases not matched to a gene: 0.

This chain links TRBV29-1 with TRBJ1-1; TRBD1 matches 10 bases. This clonotype originated in a man between 65 and 85 years old with active or convalescent COVID-19. The sample comprised peripheral blood. The CDR3 region has the DNA TGCAGCGGGGACAGGGGGAACACTGAAGCTTTCTTT. Its protein is CSGDRGNTEAFF.